The present entry profiles one T cell receptor (beta chain) with its context. The sample originates from a study of technical replicates of blood from a handful of donors. Repertoires were generated with immunoSEQ multiplex PCR, while TCRdb's copy carries only in-frame clones and drops some. The data show 75,000 to 95,000 clones, with about 94% seen just once and 0.25% held by the top ten. With 5 bases removed from V and 2 bases from J, the gap between germline ends came to 16 bases. The germline CDR1 and CDR2 sequences are SGHAT and FQNNGV. There are 15 residues in the CDR3. The sample comprised T cells isolated from PBMCs. V usage is TRBV11-2 and J usage is TRBJ2-7; D perhaps matches TRBD1 (7 bases). The clonotype was recovered from a human donor in good health. This CDR3 reads CASSLQTGRTYEQYF. Written as DNA, the CDR3 is TGTGCCAGCAGCCTCCAGACAGGGAGGACCTACGAGCAGTACTTC.